This entry lists 25 T cell receptor beta chains sequenced from one sample in a study of blood T cell repertoires in COVID-19. Sequencing used immunoSEQ multiplex PCR; TCRdb keeps in-frame clones, though not all of them. The sample records under 150,000 clones, around 83% being singletons. The source material was PBMCs or T cells enriched from blood (not recorded which). These receptors were collected from a man aged 25 to 40 who had recovered from COVID-19.

This clone was detected once. The gene calls are TRBV4-1 and TRBJ1-1; 7 bases align to TRBD1. Germline loops: CDR1 MGHRA, CDR2 YSYEKL. The CDR3 is 17 amino acids. The trim removed 0 bases at V and 4 bases at J, leaving 11 bases unmatched. CDR3 DNA: TGCGCCAGCAGCCAAGAAACTACAGGGGCCTGGGGCACTGAAGCTTTCTTT. This codes for CASSQETTGAWGTEAFF.

The rearrangement uses TRBV4-2 and TRBJ2-3; unclear D gene. CDR3 size: 13 residues. Germline values: CDR1 LGHNA, CDR2 YNFKEQ. The ends were cut back, 1 base at V and 4 bases at J, with 6 bases in the middle. The CDR3 protein is CASSQGGSDTQYF. As DNA, the CDR3 is TGTGCCAGCAGCCAAGGCGGTTCAGATACGCAGTATTTT.

The chain has TRBV4-1 and TRBJ1-5; D is unresolved. CDR1 is MGHRA and CDR2 is YSYEKL in the germline V gene. CDR3 length equals 15 residues. With 0 bases removed from V and 1 base from J, the gap between germline ends came to 7 bases. For the CDR3, the DNA is TGCGCCAGCAGCCAAGACCGAGGGAGCAATCAGCCCCAGCATTTT. Protein sequence: CASSQDRGSNQPQHF.

V gene TRBV29-1 combines with J gene TRBJ2-7; TRBD1 matches at 9 bases. The CDR3 loop spans 15 amino acids. With V trimmed by 3 bases and J by 4 bases, 10 bases remained unmatched. Germline V CDR1 and CDR2: SQVTM, ANQGSEA. DNA for the CDR3: TGCAGCGTTGATGTTCGGGGGACAGGGATATACGAGCAGTACTTC. As protein: CSVDVRGTGIYEQYF.

V is TRBV15 and J is TRBJ1-4; no firm D call. The CDR3 sequence is 13 residues long. Deletions cut 8 bases from V and 5 bases from J, with 12 bases between. CDR1 and CDR2 (germline): LNHNV, YYDKDF (reference sequence). As DNA, the CDR3 is TGTGCCACCTCAAGGAGCCGGAATGAAAAACTGTTTTTT. Protein product: CATSRSRNEKLFF.

In its sample, this clone was seen a few times. The chain has TRBV18 and TRBJ1-1; tentative D call: TRBD1 (6 bases). CDR1 and CDR2 (germline): KGHSH, LQKENI. The CDR3 has 15 amino acids. Trimming shortened V by 1 base and J by 3 bases, and 12 bases separated the two germline ends. This chain's CDR3 is CASSPRQQGDTEAFF. In DNA form, the CDR3 reads TGTGCCAGCTCACCACGCCAACAGGGAGACACTGAAGCTTTCTTT.

The CDR3 DNA is TGTGCCAGCAGCGTAGGGGAGCTAGGGACTAGAAACAATGAGCAGTTCTTC. Protein product: CASSVGELGTRNNEQFF. The V and J genes are TRBV9 and TRBJ2-1, with 8 bases that match TRBD2. Germline V CDR1 and CDR2: SGDLS, YYNGEE. The V segment lost 0 bases and the J segment 5 bases; nucleotides outside the gene matches: 10. The CDR3 spans 17 residues.

This clone showed up just a few times. The CDR3 region has the DNA TGTGCCAGCAGTCCCGGTGGGGGCGCCAAGACCCAGTACTTC. Its protein is CASSPGGGAKTQYF. This chain connects TRBV28 to TRBJ2-5, with D tentatively TRBD1 (6 bases). Germline CDR1 is MDHEN and CDR2 is SYDVKM. The CDR3 spans 14 residues. Trimming took 5 bases from V and 6 from J, leaving 16 bases between them.

The chain employs TRBV7-9 and TRBJ2-7; tentatively, D is TRBD2 (6 bases). Trimming took 5 bases from V and 5 from J, leaving 13 bases between them. The CDR3 extends over 13 amino acids. Germline V CDR1 and CDR2: SEHNR, FQNEAQ (reference sequence). Here the CDR3 DNA reads TGTGCCAGCAGCCCAGCTGGGGGGAACGAGCAGTACTTC. Translating it yields CASSPAGGNEQYF.

The chain has TRBV5-1 and TRBJ2-7; D is possibly TRBD1 (6 bases). The CDR3 has 16 amino acids. Germline V lookup: CDR1 SGHRS, CDR2 YFSETQ. With 0 bases removed from V and 3 bases from J, the gap between germline ends came to 16 bases. The CDR3 reads CASSLESGTRRYEQYF. The DNA for the CDR3 is TGCGCCAGCAGCTTGGAATCGGGGACAAGACGCTACGAGCAGTACTTC.

V and J are TRBV5-1 and TRBJ2-1, with TRBD2 matching 12 bases. The CDR3 is 17 residues long. Trimming took 4 bases from V and 10 from J; bases not matched to a gene: 15. Germline values: CDR1 SGHRS, CDR2 YFSETQ. CDR3 sequence reads: CASSLAGLAGGPREQFF. In nucleotides, the CDR3 is TGCGCCAGCAGCCTCGCGGGGCTAGCGGGGGGGCCTCGGGAGCAGTTCTTC.

The chain combines TRBV11-1 with TRBJ2-4, with a weak D call TRBD1 (6 bases). Germline assignment: CDR1 SGHAT and CDR2 FQDESV (reference sequence). The ends were cut back, 5 bases at V and 4 bases at J, with 12 bases in the middle. The CDR3 contains 14 residues. The CDR3: CASSPGQRKNIQYF. In DNA form, the CDR3 reads TGTGCCAGCAGCCCCGGACAGAGGAAAAACATTCAGTACTTC.

The CDR3 loop reads CASSHRDPLAGASYNEQFF. The CDR3 DNA reads as TGTGCCAGCAGCCACCGGGACCCACTAGCGGGAGCCTCCTACAATGAGCAGTTCTTC. V usage is TRBV4-2 and J usage is TRBJ2-1; 11 positions match TRBD2. Germline CDR1 is LGHNA and CDR2 is YNFKEQ. CDR3 length equals 19 residues. V was clipped by 3 bases and J by 0 bases; unmatched bases: 10.

This chain joins TRBV11-2 and TRBJ2-5; 7 nucleotides align to TRBD1. This CDR3 region has 17 residues. The germline CDR1 and CDR2 sequences are SGHAT and FQNNGV. V was pared by 4 bases and J by 1 base, with 12 bases of the junction left unmatched. Here the CDR3 DNA reads TGTGCCAGCAGCTCCAACCGGGACAGTGAAGTCCAAGAGACCCAGTACTTC. This codes for CASSSNRDSEVQETQYF.

This chain uses TRBV30 with TRBJ1-1; maybe TRBD1 (5 bases). V dropped 2 bases and J dropped 2 bases, with 9 bases sitting between them. The CDR3 sequence is 13 residues long. Per germline, CDR1 GTSNPN and CDR2 SVGIG (reference sequence). This CDR3 is CAWSTDKNTEAFF. The CDR3 DNA sequence: TGTGCCTGGAGTACGGACAAAAACACTGAAGCTTTCTTT. The full variable domain, its missing parts supplied by reference TRBV30 and TRBJ1-1, is SQTIHQWPATLVQPVGSPLSLECTVEGTSNPNLYWYRQAAGRGLQLLFYSVGIGQISSEVPQNLSASRPQDRQFILSSKKLLLSDSGFYLCAWSTDKNTEAFFGQGTRLTVV.

The rearrangement joins TRBV28 to TRBJ2-3; D may be TRBD1 (6 bases). CDR1 MDHEN and CDR2 SYDVKM come from the germline V gene. The CDR3 consists of 16 residues. The V end lost 3 bases, the J end lost 2 bases, and 15 bases lay between the germline ends. CDR3 nucleotides: TGTGCCAGCAGTTTCTTGGACAGACGAAACACAGATACGCAGTATTTT. Encoded protein: CASSFLDRRNTDTQYF.

This chain joins TRBV3-1 (or the pseudogene TRBV3-2) and TRBJ2-1; the D gene is possibly TRBD1 (5 bases). Trimming removed 4 bases from V and 6 bases from J, with 13 bases in between. The CDR3 spans 14 residues. CDR1 and CDR2 from the germline V gene are LGHDT and YNNKEL (reference sequence). The CDR3 nucleotides read TGTGCCAGCAGCCCTGGGGCCTCCGCCAATGAGCAGTTCTTC. Its translation: CASSPGASANEQFF.

CDR3 nucleotide sequence: TGTGCCAGCAGCCCTCATCCCCTCAAGGGGCCCTCTGGAAACACCATATATTTT. Its translation: CASSPHPLKGPSGNTIYF. V and J are TRBV21-1 and TRBJ1-3; TRBD1, the table's D call, was not compared with the DNA. TRBV21-1 is described as a pseudogene. The CDR3 runs 18 residues.

The CDR3 here is CASSHRTTYEQYF. The CDR3 coding sequence is TGTGCCAGCAGCCATCGGACTACCTACGAGCAGTACTTC. This chain links TRBV3-1 (or the pseudogene TRBV3-2) with TRBJ2-7, with D maybe TRBD2 (6 bases). V was trimmed by 3 bases and J by 2 bases, leaving 8 bases between them. Germline assignment: CDR1 LGHDT and CDR2 YNNKEL (reference sequence). The CDR3 is 13 residues long.

This chain uses TRBV6-5 with TRBJ1-4, with D possibly TRBD1 on 6 matching bases. Trimming stripped 8 bases from V and 0 bases from J, with 10 bases between. Germline assignment: CDR1 MNHEY and CDR2 SVGAGI. This CDR3 is built from 14 residues. Here the CDR3 DNA reads TGTGCCAGCGGAAACAGGGCAACTAATGAAAAACTGTTTTTT. Its protein is CASGNRATNEKLFF.

This clone was seen just once. The rearrangement links TRBV10-1 to TRBJ2-3; TRBD2 is a possible D gene (6 bases). Germline V gives CDR1 WNHNN, CDR2 SYGVQD (reference sequence). The CDR3 loop spans 15 amino acids. V dropped 0 bases and J dropped 1 base, with 8 bases sitting between them. CDR3 sequence: CASSESGEGTDTQYF. The DNA of the CDR3 is TGCGCCAGCAGTGAGTCGGGGGAGGGCACAGATACGCAGTATTTT.

The chain carries TRBV10-2 and TRBJ1-5, with TRBD1 matching over 9 bases. V lost 8 bases to trimming and J lost 4 bases; unmatched junction nucleotides: 3. The CDR3 length is 13 residues. CDR1 WSHSY and CDR2 SAAADI come from the germline V gene. The CDR3 bases are TGCGCCAGCTCCGGACAGGGGAATCAGCCCCAGCATTTT. Its translation: CASSGQGNQPQHF.

The V gene is TRBV27, the J gene TRBJ2-3; D gene uncertain. The CDR3 sequence is 12 residues long. The germline gives CDR1 MNHEY, CDR2 SMNVEV (reference sequence). V was clipped by 7 bases and J by 5 bases, with 10 bases between them. CDR3 nucleotide sequence: TGTGCCAGCACTCAACGACTAGATACGCAGTATTTT. This codes for CASTQRLDTQYF.

A few counts support this clone. The V and J genes are TRBV3-1 (or the pseudogene TRBV3-2) and TRBJ2-4; TRBD2 is a possible D gene (6 bases). Germline lookup yields CDR1 LGHDT and CDR2 YNNKEL (reference sequence). The CDR3 covers 13 residues. Trimming left V 3 bases short and J 7 bases short, with 10 bases between. The CDR3 sequence is CASSHGGINIQYF. CDR3 sequence (DNA): TGTGCCAGCAGCCATGGGGGGATCAACATTCAGTACTTC.

The sample holds one count of this clone. The chain recombines TRBV5-1 with TRBJ1-5, with 12 bases lining up with TRBD1. The germline V gene has CDR1 SGHRS and CDR2 YFSETQ. The CDR3 length is 15 residues. V was pared by 2 bases and J by 5 bases, with 2 bases of the junction left unmatched. The CDR3 nucleotides read TGCGCCAGCAGCTTAGGGACAGGGGGCGATCAGCCCCAGCATTTT. Translation gives CASSLGTGGDQPQHF.